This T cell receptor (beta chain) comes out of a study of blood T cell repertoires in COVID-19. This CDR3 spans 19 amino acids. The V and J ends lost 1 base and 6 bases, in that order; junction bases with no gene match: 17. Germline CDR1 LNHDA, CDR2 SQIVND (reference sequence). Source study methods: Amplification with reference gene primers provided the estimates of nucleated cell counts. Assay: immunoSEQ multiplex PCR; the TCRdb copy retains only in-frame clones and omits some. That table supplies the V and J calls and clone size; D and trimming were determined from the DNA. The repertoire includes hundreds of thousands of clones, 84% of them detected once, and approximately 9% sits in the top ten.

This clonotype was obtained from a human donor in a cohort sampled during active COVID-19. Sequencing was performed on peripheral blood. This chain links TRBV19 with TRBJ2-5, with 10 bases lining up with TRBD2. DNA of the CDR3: TGTGCCAGTAGTATAGGAGGTAGCGGGGGGATCACCGTGGGGCAGACCCAGTACTTC. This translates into CASSIGGSGGITVGQTQYF.